The present TCR beta chain was sequenced within a study of human T cells and chemical hapten exposure. This sample's time point: patch test 2, 6 weeks after DPC sensitization. Treatment of the sample: therapeutic diphenylcyclopropenone sensitization with weekly scalp DPC. The table lists this clonotype with many counts. Its antigen remains unknown. V dropped 0 bases and J dropped 0; count of bases not matched to a gene: 8. Germline V CDR1 and CDR2: WSHSY, SAAADI. The CDR3 spans 18 residues. Each cDNA molecule in the library carried unique molecular identifiers. TCRdb reprocessed the RACE reads with MiXCR, giving one entry per CDR3 protein. The sample has approximately 97,000 distinct CDR3 sequences; more than 9.5% are singletons. Whole-study results and caveats: Alopecia was present in the donors, so their immune response may differ from healthy people's.

The sample here was whole blood, taken in connection with sensitization to the hapten diphenylcyclopropenone (DPC). The clonotype originates from a woman aged 40 to 50 with alopecia areata. Some clones in this sample may be carry-over from other donors' samples. J is TRBJ2-7 and V is TRBV10-2; 10 bases are shared with TRBD2. DNA for the CDR3: TGCGCCAGCAGTGAGTCGAATCTAGCGGGGGCCTTCTCCTACGAGCAGTACTTC. This gives the protein CASSESNLAGAFSYEQYF.